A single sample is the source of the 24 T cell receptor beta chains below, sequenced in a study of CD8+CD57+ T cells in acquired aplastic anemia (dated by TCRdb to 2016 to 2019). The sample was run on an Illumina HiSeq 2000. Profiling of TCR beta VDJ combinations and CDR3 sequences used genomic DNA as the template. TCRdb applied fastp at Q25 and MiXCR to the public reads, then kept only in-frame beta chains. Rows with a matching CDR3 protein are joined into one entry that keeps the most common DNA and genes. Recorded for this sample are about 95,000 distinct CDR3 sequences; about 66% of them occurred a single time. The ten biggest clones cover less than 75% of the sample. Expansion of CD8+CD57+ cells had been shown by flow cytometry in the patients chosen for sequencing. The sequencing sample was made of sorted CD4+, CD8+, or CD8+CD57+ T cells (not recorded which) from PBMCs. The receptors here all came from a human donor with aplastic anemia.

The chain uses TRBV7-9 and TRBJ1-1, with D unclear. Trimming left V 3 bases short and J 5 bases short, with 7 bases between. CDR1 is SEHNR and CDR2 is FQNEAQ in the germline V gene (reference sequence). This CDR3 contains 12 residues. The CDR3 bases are TGTGCCAGCAGCTTTTCAGGAACTGAAGCTTTCTTT. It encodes CASSFSGTEAFF.

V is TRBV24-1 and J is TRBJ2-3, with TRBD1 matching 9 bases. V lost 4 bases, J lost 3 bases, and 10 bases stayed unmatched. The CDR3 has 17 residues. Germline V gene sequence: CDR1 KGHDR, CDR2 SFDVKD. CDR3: CATSDPNRDRVTDTQYF. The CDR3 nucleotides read TGTGCCACCAGTGACCCAAACCGGGACAGGGTGACAGATACGCAGTATTTT.

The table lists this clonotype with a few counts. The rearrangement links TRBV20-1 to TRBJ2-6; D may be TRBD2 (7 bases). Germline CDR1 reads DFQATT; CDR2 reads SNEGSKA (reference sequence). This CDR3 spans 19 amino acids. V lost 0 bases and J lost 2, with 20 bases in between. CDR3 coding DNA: TGCAGTGCTAGAGAGACGAGGGAGGGGGGGCATCCTGGGGCCAACGTCCTGACTTTC. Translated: CSARETREGGHPGANVLTF.

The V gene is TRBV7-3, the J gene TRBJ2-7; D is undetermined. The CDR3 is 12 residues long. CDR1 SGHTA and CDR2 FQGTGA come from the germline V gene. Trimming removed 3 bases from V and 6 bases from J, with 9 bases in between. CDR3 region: CASSFDQSEQYF. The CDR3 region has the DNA TGTGCCAGCAGCTTTGATCAGTCCGAGCAGTACTTC.

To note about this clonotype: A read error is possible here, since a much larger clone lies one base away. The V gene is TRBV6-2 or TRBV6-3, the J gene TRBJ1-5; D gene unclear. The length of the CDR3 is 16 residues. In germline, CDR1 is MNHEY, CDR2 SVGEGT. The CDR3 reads CASSYLHAFSDQPQHF. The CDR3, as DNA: TGTGCCAGCAGTTATTTGCACGCGTTTAGCGATCAGCCCCAGCATTTT.

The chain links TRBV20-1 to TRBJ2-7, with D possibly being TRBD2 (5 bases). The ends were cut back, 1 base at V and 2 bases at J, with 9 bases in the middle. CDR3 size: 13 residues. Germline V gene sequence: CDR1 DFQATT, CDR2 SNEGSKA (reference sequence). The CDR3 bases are TGCAGTGCTAGAGGGGCTAGCCCCTACGAGCAGTACTTC. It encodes CSARGASPYEQYF.

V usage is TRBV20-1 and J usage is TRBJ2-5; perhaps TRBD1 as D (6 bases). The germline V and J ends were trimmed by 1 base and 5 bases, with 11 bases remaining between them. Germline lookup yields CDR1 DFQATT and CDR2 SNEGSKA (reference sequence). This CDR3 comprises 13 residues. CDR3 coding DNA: TGCAGTGCTAGAGTTGCAGGGGAGGAGACCCAGTACTTC. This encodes CSARVAGEETQYF.

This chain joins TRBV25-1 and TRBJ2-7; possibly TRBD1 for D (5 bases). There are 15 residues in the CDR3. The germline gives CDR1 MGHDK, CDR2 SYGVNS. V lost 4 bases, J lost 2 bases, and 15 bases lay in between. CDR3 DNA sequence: TGTGCCAGCAGTGCCAGAAGGACACGAACCTACGAGCAGTACTTC. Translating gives CASSARRTRTYEQYF.

In nucleotides, the CDR3 is TGCGCCAGCTTTCAAGGGGATACGCAGTATTTT. It is translated as CASFQGDTQYF. The chain employs TRBV5-1 and TRBJ2-3; D ambiguous. The CDR3 spans 11 residues. Germline CDR1 is SGHRS and CDR2 is YFSETQ. V was cut by 7 bases and J by 6 bases, with 9 bases left in between.

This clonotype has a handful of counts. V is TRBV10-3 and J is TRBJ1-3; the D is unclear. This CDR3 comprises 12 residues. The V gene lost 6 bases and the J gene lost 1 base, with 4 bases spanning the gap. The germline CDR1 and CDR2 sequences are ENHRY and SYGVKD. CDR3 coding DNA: TGTGCCATCAGGGATTCTGGAAACACCATATATTTT. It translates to CAIRDSGNTIYF.

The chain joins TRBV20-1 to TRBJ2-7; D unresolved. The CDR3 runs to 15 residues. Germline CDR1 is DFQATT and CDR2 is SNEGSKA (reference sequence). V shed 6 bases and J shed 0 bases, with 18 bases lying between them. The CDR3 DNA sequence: TGCAGTGCCCAGAGAGGTAGCCAAAGCTCCTACGAGCAGTACTTC. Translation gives CSAQRGSQSSYEQYF.

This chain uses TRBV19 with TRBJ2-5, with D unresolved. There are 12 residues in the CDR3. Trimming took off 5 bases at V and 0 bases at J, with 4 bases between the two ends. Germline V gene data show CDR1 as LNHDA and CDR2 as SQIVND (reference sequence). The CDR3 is CASSGNQETQYF. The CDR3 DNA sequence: TGTGCCAGTAGTGGAAACCAAGAGACCCAGTACTTC.

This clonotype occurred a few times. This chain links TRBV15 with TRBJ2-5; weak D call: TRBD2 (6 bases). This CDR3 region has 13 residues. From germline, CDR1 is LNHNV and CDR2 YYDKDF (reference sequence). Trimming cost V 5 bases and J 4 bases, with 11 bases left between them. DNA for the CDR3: TGTGCCACCAGCCTCCAGGGAGGAGAGACCCAGTACTTC. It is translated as CATSLQGGETQYF.

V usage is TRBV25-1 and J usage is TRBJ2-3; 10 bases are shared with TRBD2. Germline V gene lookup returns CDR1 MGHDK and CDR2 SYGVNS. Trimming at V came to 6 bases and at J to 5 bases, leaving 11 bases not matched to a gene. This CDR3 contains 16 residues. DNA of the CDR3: TGTGCCAGCAGCTTAGGGACCTCTAGCGGGAGAGATACGCAGTATTTT. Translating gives CASSLGTSSGRDTQYF.

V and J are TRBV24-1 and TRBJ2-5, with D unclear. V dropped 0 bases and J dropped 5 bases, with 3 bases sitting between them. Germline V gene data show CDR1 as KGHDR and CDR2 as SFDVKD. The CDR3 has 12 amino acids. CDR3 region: CATSDLQETQYF. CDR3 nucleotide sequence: TGTGCCACCAGTGATTTGCAGGAGACCCAGTACTTC.

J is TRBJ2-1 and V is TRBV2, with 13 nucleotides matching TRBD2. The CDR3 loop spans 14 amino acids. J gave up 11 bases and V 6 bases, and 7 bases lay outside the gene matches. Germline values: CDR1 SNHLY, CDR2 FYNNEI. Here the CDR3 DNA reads TGTGCCAGCAGGGGGACTAGCGGGGAGACCAAGCAGTTCTTC. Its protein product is CASRGTSGETKQFF.

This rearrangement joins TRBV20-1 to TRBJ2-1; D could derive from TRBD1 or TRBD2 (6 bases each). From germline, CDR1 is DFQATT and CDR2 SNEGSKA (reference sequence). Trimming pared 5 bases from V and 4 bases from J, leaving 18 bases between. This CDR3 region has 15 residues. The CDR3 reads CSALTGAFYYNEQFF. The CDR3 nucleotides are TGCAGTGCTTTAACGGGGGCCTTTTATTACAATGAGCAGTTCTTC.

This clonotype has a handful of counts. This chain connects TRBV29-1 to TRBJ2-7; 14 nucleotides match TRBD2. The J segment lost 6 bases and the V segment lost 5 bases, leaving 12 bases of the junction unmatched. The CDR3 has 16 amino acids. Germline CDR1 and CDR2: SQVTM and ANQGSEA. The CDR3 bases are TGCAGCGTTCTTGGACTAGCGGGAGGAGAGGGGGGCGAGCAGTACTTC. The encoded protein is CSVLGLAGGEGGEQYF.

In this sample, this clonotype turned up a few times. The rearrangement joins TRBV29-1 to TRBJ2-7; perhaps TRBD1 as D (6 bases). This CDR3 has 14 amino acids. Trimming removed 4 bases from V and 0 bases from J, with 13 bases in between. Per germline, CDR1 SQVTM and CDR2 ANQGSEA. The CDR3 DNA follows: TGCAGCGTTGTGGCGCAGGGGAGCTCCTACGAGCAGTACTTC. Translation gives CSVVAQGSSYEQYF.

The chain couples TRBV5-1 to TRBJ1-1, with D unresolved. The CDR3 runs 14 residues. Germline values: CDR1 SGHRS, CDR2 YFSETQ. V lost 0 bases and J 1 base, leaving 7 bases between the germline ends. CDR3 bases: TGCGCCAGCAGCTTGGTATGGGGGAACACTGAAGCTTTCTTT. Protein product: CASSLVWGNTEAFF.

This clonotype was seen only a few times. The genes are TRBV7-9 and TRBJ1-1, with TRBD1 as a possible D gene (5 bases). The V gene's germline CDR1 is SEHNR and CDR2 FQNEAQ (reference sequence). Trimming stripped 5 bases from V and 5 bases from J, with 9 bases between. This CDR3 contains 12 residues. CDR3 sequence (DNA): TGTGCCAGCAGCGATACAGGTACTGAAGCTTTCTTT. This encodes CASSDTGTEAFF.

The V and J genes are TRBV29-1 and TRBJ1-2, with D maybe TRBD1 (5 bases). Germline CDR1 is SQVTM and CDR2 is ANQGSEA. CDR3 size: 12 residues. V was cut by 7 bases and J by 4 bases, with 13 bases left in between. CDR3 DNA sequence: TGCAGCGGACGGGTGGGGGTCTATGGCTACACCTTC. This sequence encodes CSGRVGVYGYTF. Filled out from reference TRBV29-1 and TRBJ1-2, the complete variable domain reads SAVISQKPSRDICQRGTSLTIQCQVDSQVTMMFWYRQQPGQSLTLIATANQGSEATYESGFVIDKFPISRPNLTFSTLTVSNMSPEDSSIYLCSGRVGVYGYTFGSGTRLTVV.

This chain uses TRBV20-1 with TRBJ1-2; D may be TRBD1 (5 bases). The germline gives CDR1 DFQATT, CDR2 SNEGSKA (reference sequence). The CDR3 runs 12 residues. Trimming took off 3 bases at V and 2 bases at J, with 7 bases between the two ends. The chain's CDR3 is CSARAGNYGYTF. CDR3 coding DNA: TGCAGTGCTAGGGCAGGGAACTATGGCTACACCTTC.

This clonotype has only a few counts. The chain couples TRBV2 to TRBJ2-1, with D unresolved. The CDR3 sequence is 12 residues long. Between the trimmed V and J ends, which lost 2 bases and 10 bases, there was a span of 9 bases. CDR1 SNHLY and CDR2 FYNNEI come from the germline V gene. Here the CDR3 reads CASSERWREQFF. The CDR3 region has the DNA TGTGCCAGCAGTGAAAGGTGGCGGGAGCAGTTCTTC. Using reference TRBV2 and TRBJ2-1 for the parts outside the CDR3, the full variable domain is EPEVTQTPSHQVTQMGQEVILRCVPISNHLYFYWYRQILGQKVEFLVSFYNNEISEKSEIFDDQFSVERPDGSNFTLKIRSTKLEDSAMYFCASSERWREQFFGPGTRLTVL.